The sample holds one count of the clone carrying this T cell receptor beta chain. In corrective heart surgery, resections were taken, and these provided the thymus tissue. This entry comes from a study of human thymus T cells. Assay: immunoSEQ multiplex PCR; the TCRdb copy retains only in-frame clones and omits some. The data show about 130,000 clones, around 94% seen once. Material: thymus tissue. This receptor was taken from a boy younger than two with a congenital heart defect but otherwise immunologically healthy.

CDR3 amino acids: CASAKGSPLHF. In nucleotides, the CDR3 is TGCGCCAGCGCAAAGGGTTCACCCCTCCACTTT. The chain recombines TRBV10-2 with TRBJ1-6; D ambiguous. The CDR3 length is 11 residues. Germline CDR1 WSHSY, CDR2 SAAADI. V lost 8 bases to trimming and J lost 9 bases, with 8 bases between them.